This TCR beta chain is drawn from a study of shared clonotypes between healthy human individuals. This CDR3 spans 13 amino acids. Looked up from germline, CDR1 is LNHDA and CDR2 is SQIVND (reference sequence). Trimming removed 6 bases at V and 6 bases at J, with 12 bases between. Measured with immunoSEQ multiplex PCR; TCRdb has only the in-frame clones, and not every one. This table holds approximately 700,000 clones, approximately 73% found once. This clone was seen more than once but under ten times. The investigators split CD4+ cells into a CD45RA+ naive subset and a CD45RA-negative memory subset. V and J are TRBV19 and TRBJ2-1; no reliable D call. This TCR was sampled from a woman in her twenties or thirties in good health. Sequencing input: memory CD4+ T cells sorted from blood. Sample subset: CD45RA-negative fraction. Here the CDR3 reads CASSAEGINEQFF. The CDR3 bases are TGTGCCAGTAGCGCTGAAGGGATCAATGAGCAGTTCTTC.